Below, 20 T cell receptor beta chains from the same sample are listed, as sequenced in a study of beta chain features in type 1 diabetes. As every portion of the isolated RNA was reverse transcribed, the sequencing read expressed TCRB transcripts. TCRdb's copy holds only in-frame clones and misses some; the assay was immunoSEQ multiplex PCR. The sample carries about 130,000 clones, about a tenth recorded once. The sample taken for sequencing was central memory CD4+ T cells from blood. The receptors shown here come from a man in his late teens or twenties in good health.

This clone has a count of ten or more. The V gene is TRBV5-4, the J gene TRBJ2-5; 9 positions agree with TRBD1. V lost 2 bases to trimming and J lost 6 bases; unmatched junction nucleotides: 5. The germline V gene encodes CDR1 SGHNT and CDR2 YYREEE (reference sequence). This CDR3 is 14 amino acids long. This chain's CDR3 is CASSFWDRDKTQYF. The CDR3 DNA follows: TGTGCCAGCAGCTTTTGGGACAGGGACAAGACCCAGTACTTC.

In its sample, this clone was seen a few times. This rearrangement joins TRBV6-5 to TRBJ1-1; D might be TRBD1 (5 bases). CDR1 and CDR2 from the germline V gene are MNHEY and SVGAGI. The CDR3 length is 13 residues. The V and J ends lost 6 bases and 6 bases respectively, with 14 bases between them. CDR3 nucleotides: TGTGCCAGCAGCTATCAGGGAATTGCTGAAGCTTTCTTT. It encodes CASSYQGIAEAFF.

The chain is built from TRBV5-5 and TRBJ2-7; 8 bases match TRBD1. This CDR3 comprises 16 residues. CDR1 is SGHKS, CDR2 YYEKEE, per germline (reference sequence). The V segment lost 4 bases and the J segment 2 bases; nucleotides outside the gene matches: 11. CDR3 in DNA: TGTGCCAGCAGCGTTGGACCGGGACAGGCTACCTACGAGCAGTACTTC. It encodes CASSVGPGQATYEQYF.

The rearrangement uses TRBV4-3 and TRBJ1-2; D possibly corresponds to TRBD1 (5 bases). Trimming pared 0 bases from V and 4 bases from J, leaving 12 bases between. CDR1 and CDR2 from the germline V gene are LGHNA and YSLEER. CDR3 length: 15 amino acids. DNA for the CDR3: TGCGCCAGCAGCCAAGATACCAGGGACTTCTATGGCTACACCTTC. Amino acids: CASSQDTRDFYGYTF.

The chain joins TRBV4-2 to TRBJ2-3, with no clear D. The CDR3 consists of 12 residues. Trimming took off 3 bases at V and 3 bases at J, with 4 bases between the two ends. Germline CDR1 and CDR2: LGHNA and YNFKEQ. The CDR3 nucleotides are TGTGCCAGCAGCCAGAGGACAGATACGCAGTATTTT. Protein sequence: CASSQRTDTQYF.

About this clone itself: Other DNA sequences of this sample code for an identical CDR3. This sequence joins TRBV15 and TRBJ2-3; the D gene is possibly TRBD2 (5 bases). CDR3 length equals 16 residues. Germline V gene sequence: CDR1 LNHNV, CDR2 YYDKDF (reference sequence). Trimming took off 0 bases at V and 2 bases at J, with 12 bases between the two ends. The CDR3 spells CATSRDGAGYTDTQYF. For the CDR3, the DNA is TGTGCCACCAGCAGAGATGGTGCGGGTTACACAGATACGCAGTATTTT.

This clone came up a few times. The V and J genes are TRBV6-6 and TRBJ2-7, with 8 bases matching TRBD2. The junction had 6 bases not matched to a gene; V was cut back by 8 bases and J by 0 bases. Germline V gene sequence: CDR1 MNHNY, CDR2 SVGAGI (reference sequence). This CDR3 has 14 residues. The CDR3 nucleotides are TGTGCCAGCCGCCCGGGGGGGGTCTCCTACGAGCAGTACTTC. Translating gives CASRPGGVSYEQYF.

This clone was recorded many times. This chain links TRBV28 with TRBJ1-5, with TRBD1 identical over 10 bases. The V segment lost 6 bases and the J segment 7 bases; nucleotides outside the gene matches: 9. Per germline, CDR1 MDHEN and CDR2 SYDVKM. The CDR3 runs to 15 residues. Here the CDR3 reads CASRGTGTGDQPQHF. CDR3 in DNA: TGTGCCAGCAGGGGGACCGGGACAGGGGACCAGCCCCAGCATTTT.

The gene calls are TRBV7-2 and TRBJ1-2; 7 bases align to TRBD1. V dropped 5 bases and J dropped 8; count of bases not matched to a gene: 11. CDR1 and CDR2 (germline): SGHTA, FQGNSA. This CDR3 has 14 amino acids. CDR3 in DNA: TGTGCCAGCAGCCGAGACAGGGTTGATTACGGCTACACCTTC. This codes for CASSRDRVDYGYTF.

The gene calls are TRBV27 and TRBJ2-1; 7 bases fit TRBD1. The CDR3 runs to 18 residues. Germline lookup yields CDR1 MNHEY and CDR2 SMNVEV (reference sequence). V lost 0 bases and J lost 5; bases outside the gene matches: 13. CDR3 sequence reads: CASSLSGFRGRVDNEQFF. CDR3 DNA: TGTGCCAGCAGTTTATCGGGTTTTAGGGGGCGCGTCGACAATGAGCAGTTCTTC.

The chain recombines TRBV2 with TRBJ1-2; 7 bases align to TRBD1. This CDR3 comprises 13 residues. Germline CDR1 SNHLY, CDR2 FYNNEI. Trimming cost V 4 bases and J 6 bases; bases outside gene matches: 5. The CDR3 reads CASSVDREDGYTF. CDR3 sequence (DNA): TGTGCCAGCAGTGTTGACAGGGAGGATGGCTACACCTTC.

The J gene is TRBJ1-2, the V gene TRBV5-5; 9 positions agree with TRBD1. Losses at the gene ends were 2 bases for V and 6 bases for J; bases not matched to a gene: 5. There are 14 residues in the CDR3. CDR1 is SGHKS and CDR2 is YYEKEE in the germline V gene (reference sequence). The CDR3 DNA is TGTGCCAGCAGCTTCTCCGGGACAGGGAATGGCTACACCTTC. It translates to CASSFSGTGNGYTF.

This clone was found a few times. V and J are TRBV23-1 and TRBJ2-7, with a weak D call TRBD1 (5 bases). TRBV23-1 is an ORF for which the function is uncertain. CDR3 length: 11 amino acids. Trimming removed 2 bases at V and 6 bases at J, with 5 bases between. The CDR3 here is CASSQQGEQYF. In nucleotides, the CDR3 is TGCGCCAGCAGTCAACAGGGCGAGCAGTACTTC.

This clone occurred a few times. The chain carries TRBV9 and TRBJ2-7; no firm D call. This CDR3 has 13 residues. The germline V gene has CDR1 SGDLS and CDR2 YYNGEE. Trimming stripped 0 bases from V and 5 bases from J, with 9 bases between. CDR3 protein: CASSVDLNNEQYF. The CDR3 DNA follows: TGTGCCAGCAGCGTAGATCTTAATAACGAGCAGTACTTC.

This chain joins TRBV7-2 and TRBJ1-5; D unresolved. Germline lookup yields CDR1 SGHTA and CDR2 FQGNSA. This CDR3 is built from 15 residues. The germline V and J ends were trimmed by 5 bases and 1 base, with 12 bases remaining between them. The CDR3, as DNA: TGTGCCAGCAGCGGCCAGGCGTCCAGCAATCAGCCCCAGCATTTT. Translation: CASSGQASSNQPQHF.

Only a few counts were recorded for this clone. The CDR3 is CASSLVPSGGETQYF. The CDR3 nucleotides read TGCGCCAGCAGCTTGGTGCCTAGCGGGGGGGAGACCCAGTACTTC. The rearrangement links TRBV5-1 to TRBJ2-5; 11 bases are a match to TRBD2. Germline lookup yields CDR1 SGHRS and CDR2 YFSETQ. The CDR3 spans 15 residues. Germline trimming cut 0 bases from V and 5 bases from J; bases unmatched to any gene: 3.

The V call is TRBV5-8, the J call TRBJ1-5; TRBD1 matches 9 bases. This CDR3 comprises 15 residues. Germline loops: CDR1 SGHTS, CDR2 YDEGEE. V lost 0 bases, J lost 5 bases, and 3 bases stayed unmatched. CDR3 residues: CASSLGGTGHQPQHF. In DNA form, the CDR3 reads TGTGCCAGCAGCTTGGGTGGGACAGGGCATCAGCCCCAGCATTTT. Based on the CDR3 plus reference TRBV5-8 and TRBJ1-5, the full variable domain is EAGVTQSPTHLIKTRGQQATLRCSPISGHTSVYWYQQALGLGLQFLLWYDEGEERNRGNFPPRFSGRQFPNYSSELNVNALELEDSALYLCASSLGGTGHQPQHFGDGTRLSIL.

This sequence joins TRBV18 and TRBJ2-7; possibly TRBD1 for D (5 bases). V gave up 1 base and J gave up 6 bases, with 10 bases separating them. Per germline, CDR1 KGHSH and CDR2 LQKENI. This CDR3 spans 13 amino acids. The CDR3, as DNA: TGTGCCAGCTCACCACGAAGGGGCACCGAGCAGTACTTC. Protein: CASSPRRGTEQYF.

This chain links TRBV6-4 with TRBJ1-2, with 9 nucleotides matching TRBD1. Per the germline V gene, CDR1 is MRHNA and CDR2 is SNTAGT. The CDR3 has 15 residues. With 2 bases clipped from V and 5 bases from J, the junction kept 6 bases outside the gene matches. The CDR3 region is CASSDRPGTGYGYTF. The CDR3 coding sequence is TGTGCCAGCAGTGACCGTCCCGGGACAGGGTATGGCTACACCTTC.

The sample holds a few counts of this clone. The J gene is TRBJ1-2, the V gene TRBV5-4; 8 positions agree with TRBD1. Germline trimming cut 1 base from V and 7 bases from J; bases unmatched to any gene: 9. The CDR3 has 15 amino acids. Germline values: CDR1 SGHNT, CDR2 YYREEE (reference sequence). The CDR3 DNA follows: TGTGCCAGCAGCTTGTATCGTGACAGGGGAAGTGGCTACACCTTC. Translated, it gives CASSLYRDRGSGYTF.